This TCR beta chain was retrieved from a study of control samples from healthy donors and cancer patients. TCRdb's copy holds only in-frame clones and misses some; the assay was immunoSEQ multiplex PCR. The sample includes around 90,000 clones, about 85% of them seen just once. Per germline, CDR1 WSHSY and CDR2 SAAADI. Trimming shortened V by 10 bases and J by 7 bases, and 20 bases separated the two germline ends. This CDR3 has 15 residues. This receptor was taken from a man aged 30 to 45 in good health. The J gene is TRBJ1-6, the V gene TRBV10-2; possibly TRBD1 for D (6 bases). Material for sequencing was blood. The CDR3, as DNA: TGCGCCACCGTTCCGGGACAACACGGCAATTCACCCCTCCACTTT. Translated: CATVPGQHGNSPLHF.